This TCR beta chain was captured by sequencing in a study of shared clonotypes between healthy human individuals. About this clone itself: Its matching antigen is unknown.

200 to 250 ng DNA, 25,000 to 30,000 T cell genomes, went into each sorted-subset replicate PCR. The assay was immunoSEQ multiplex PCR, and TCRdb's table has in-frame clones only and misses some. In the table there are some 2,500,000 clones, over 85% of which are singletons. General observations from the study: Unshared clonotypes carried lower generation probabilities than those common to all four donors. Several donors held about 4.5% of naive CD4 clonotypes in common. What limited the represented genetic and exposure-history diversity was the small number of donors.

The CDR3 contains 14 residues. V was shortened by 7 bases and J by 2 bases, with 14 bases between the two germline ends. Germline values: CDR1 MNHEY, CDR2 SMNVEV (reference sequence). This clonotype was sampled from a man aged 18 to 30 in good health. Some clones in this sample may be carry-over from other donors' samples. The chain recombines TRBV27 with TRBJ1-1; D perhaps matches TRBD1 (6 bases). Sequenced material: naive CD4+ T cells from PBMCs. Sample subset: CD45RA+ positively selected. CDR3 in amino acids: CASKTDRFNTEAFF. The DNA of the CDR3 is TGTGCCAGCAAGACCGACAGGTTTAACACTGAAGCTTTCTTT.